The 13 T cell receptor beta chains reported below all come from one sample, sequenced in a study of T cell repertoires in cytomegalovirus infection. TCRdb reprocessed the reads with MiXCR, giving one entry per CDR3 protein. The profile covers around 170,000 distinct CDR3 sequences, with roughly an eighth appearing a single time and 25% to 30% taken by the ten largest. The material sequenced was PBMCs. These receptors originate from a human donor in good health (CMV status not recorded). Some clones in this sample may be carry-over from other donors' samples.

The CDR3 DNA reads TGTGCCAGCAGTTTGGGGGAAAGAGAGCAGTTCTTC. Translated, it gives CASSLGEREQFF. V usage is TRBV28 and J usage is TRBJ2-1; tentatively, D is TRBD1 or TRBD2 (5 bases each). This CDR3 spans 12 amino acids. The V gene lost 3 bases and the J gene lost 10 bases, with 10 bases spanning the gap. Germline V gives CDR1 MDHEN, CDR2 SYDVKM.

This clonotype was seen a few times. The V gene is TRBV18, the J gene TRBJ1-5; TRBD1 matches 7 bases. J lost 6 bases, V lost 3 bases, and 8 bases had no gene match. Germline V gene sequence: CDR1 KGHSH, CDR2 LQKENI. The CDR3 has 15 amino acids. CDR3 region: CASSPLQGDFQPQHF. CDR3 coding DNA: TGTGCCAGCTCACCCCTGCAGGGGGATTTTCAGCCCCAGCATTTT.

This CDR3 is CASMTGGWSNQPQHF. The CDR3 coding sequence is TGTGCCAGCATGACGGGGGGATGGAGCAATCAGCCCCAGCATTTT. The chain joins TRBV2 to TRBJ1-5; possibly TRBD1 for D (5 bases). This CDR3 has 15 residues. Deletions cut 7 bases from V and 1 base from J, with 14 bases between. The germline V gene encodes CDR1 SNHLY and CDR2 FYNNEI.

The V gene is TRBV11-2, the J gene TRBJ2-5; TRBD2 might be the D (5 bases). CDR3 size: 14 residues. Trimming pared 6 bases from V and 4 bases from J, leaving 15 bases between. In germline, CDR1 is SGHAT, CDR2 FQNNGV. In DNA, the CDR3 is TGTGCCAGCAGTCAAGCTCAGCGGAGAGAGACCCAGTACTTC. Protein: CASSQAQRRETQYF.

This clonotype appeared many times. The rearrangement links TRBV19 to TRBJ1-5; 9 bases are shared with TRBD1. Per germline, CDR1 LNHDA and CDR2 SQIVND (reference sequence). Germline trimming cut 5 bases from V and 4 bases from J; bases unmatched to any gene: 12. The CDR3 loop spans 17 amino acids. Here the CDR3 reads CASSSTHRGRLNQPQHF. CDR3 nucleotides: TGTGCCAGTAGTTCTACCCACAGGGGGCGATTGAATCAGCCCCAGCATTTT.

This clonotype was observed a few times. The V call is TRBV20-1, the J call TRBJ1-1; D is ambiguous. Trimming removed 5 bases at V and 10 bases at J, with 23 bases between. The CDR3 is 14 amino acids. Germline V gene lookup returns CDR1 DFQATT and CDR2 SNEGSKA (reference sequence). The CDR3 reads CSAFSGETTVGAFF. CDR3 in DNA: TGCAGTGCTTTCTCGGGAGAGACTACGGTGGGAGCTTTCTTT.

The genes are TRBV5-1 and TRBJ1-1; TRBD1 aligns across 7 bases. V gave up 3 bases and J gave up 1 base; unmatched junction bases: 6. The CDR3 covers 15 residues. The germline V gene encodes CDR1 SGHRS and CDR2 YFSETQ. The chain's CDR3 is CASSSQGVPNTEAFF. The CDR3 DNA reads TGCGCCAGCAGCTCTCAGGGGGTCCCGAACACTGAAGCTTTCTTT.

V usage is TRBV3-1 and J usage is TRBJ2-7; D remains unclear. V was clipped by 8 bases and J by 2 bases, with 13 bases between them. Germline lookup yields CDR1 LGHDT and CDR2 YNNKEL (reference sequence). The CDR3 sequence is 13 residues long. DNA of the CDR3: TGTGCCAGCGCTCGGGCAGCCACCTACGAGCAGTACTTC. This translates into CASARAATYEQYF.

This clonotype was found a few times. The chain is built from TRBV20-1 and TRBJ2-1; D possibly corresponds to TRBD2 (6 bases). CDR3 length equals 16 residues. The germline V gene encodes CDR1 DFQATT and CDR2 SNEGSKA (reference sequence). V was pared by 2 bases and J by 1 base, with 15 bases between. The CDR3 loop reads CSARSRLVGSYNEQFF. The CDR3 bases are TGCAGTGCTAGATCCCGACTAGTAGGGTCCTACAATGAGCAGTTCTTC.

This clonotype was observed a handful of times. J is TRBJ2-7 and V is TRBV28; the match to TRBD1 covers 12 bases. V gave up 6 bases and J gave up 10 bases; unmatched junction bases: 10. The CDR3 has 14 amino acids. Germline CDR1 MDHEN, CDR2 SYDVKM. CDR3 protein: CASRPPGQGAHQYF. DNA of the CDR3: TGTGCCAGCAGACCCCCGGGACAGGGGGCCCATCAGTACTTC.

This clonotype was counted ten times or more. The chain joins TRBV7-2 to TRBJ2-7; D uncertain. Trimming took 2 bases from V and 2 from J, leaving 7 bases between them. This CDR3 has 13 residues. Germline V gene lookup returns CDR1 SGHTA and CDR2 FQGNSA. CDR3: CASSLRRAYEQYF. DNA for the CDR3: TGTGCCAGCAGCTTAAGACGGGCCTACGAGCAGTACTTC.

This clonotype has at least ten counts. The CDR3 spells CASSLWGIYNEQFF. As DNA, the CDR3 is TGTGCCAGCAGCTTGTGGGGGATCTACAATGAGCAGTTCTTC. V gene TRBV5-5 combines with J gene TRBJ2-1, with D perhaps matching TRBD1 or TRBD2 (5 bases each). Germline V gene sequence: CDR1 SGHKS, CDR2 YYEKEE (reference sequence). This CDR3 spans 14 amino acids. The germline V and J ends were trimmed by 1 base and 3 bases, with 8 bases remaining between them.

This clonotype was counted between two and nine times. J is TRBJ2-7 and V is TRBV29-1; 8 bases line up with TRBD2. V lost 6 bases and J lost 6; bases outside the gene matches: 10. Germline CDR1 SQVTM, CDR2 ANQGSEA. This CDR3 contains 13 residues. Here the CDR3 reads CSVAGTRPPEQYF. Here the CDR3 DNA reads TGCAGCGTGGCCGGGACTAGGCCACCCGAGCAGTACTTC.